The sequence of this T cell receptor beta chain was determined in a study of T cell changes during pregnancy in multiple sclerosis. Sequencing used immunoSEQ multiplex PCR; TCRdb keeps in-frame clones, though not all of them. The data show roughly 57,000 clones, with roughly nine tenths seen just once and roughly 3% held by the top ten. V dropped 5 bases and J dropped 8; count of bases not matched to a gene: 8. Germline V CDR1 and CDR2: LNHNV, YYDKDF (reference sequence). CDR3 length: 13 residues. The genes are TRBV15 and TRBJ1-2, with TRBD1 matching 7 bases. This clonotype was obtained from a female donor with multiple sclerosis, enrolled in a pregnancy study. Here the sequenced sample was CD8+ T cells from peripheral blood mononuclear cells, taken before pregnancy. The CDR3 coding sequence is TGTGCCACCAGCTTACACAGGGGTGGGGGCTACACCTTC. It encodes CATSLHRGGGYTF.